A single T cell receptor (beta chain) is shown here with its context. Germline lookup yields CDR1 LNHDA and CDR2 SQIVND (reference sequence). CDR3 size: 13 residues. Trimming shortened V by 5 bases and J by 6 bases, and 14 bases separated the two germline ends. The data derive from a study of blood T cell repertoires in COVID-19. Per the original data handling: Researchers report that nucleated cell counts were estimated from reference gene primer amplification. Here immunoSEQ multiplex PCR was the method, and the copy in TCRdb shows in-frame clones only, minus some. V and J calls and clone size come straight from that table; D and trimming were deduced from the DNA. The data show 270,000 or so clones, 85% seen once.

This receptor was obtained from a human donor in a cohort sampled during active COVID-19. The chain carries TRBV19 and TRBJ2-7; perhaps TRBD1 as D (5 bases). The sequenced material came from peripheral blood. The CDR3 nucleotides read TGTGCCAGTAGTCAGGGCCGTCCCGGCGAGCAGTACTTC. Translation gives CASSQGRPGEQYF.